Listed below are T cell receptor beta chains from one sample, sequenced in a study of beta chain features in type 1 diabetes. Clones were read by immunoSEQ multiplex PCR, and TCRdb kept only the in-frame ones, dropping some. Counted here are under 6,500 clones, about 69% occurring once; the ten biggest clones make up 2% to 2.5%. Sequencing was done on a sample of Tregs from blood. These TCRs come from a man aged 18 to 29 in good health. Each CDR3 is given with its conserved first and last residue. D genes are given only for firm matches. Part of the rows lack a size; the others show once, few, many or a class for expanded clones.

TRBV14	NA	NA	TRBJ1-1	CASSQGGRNEAFF	TGTGCCAGCAGCCAAGGAGGGAGAAATGAAGCTTTCTTT
TRBV7-9	few	NA	TRBJ2-7	CASSFSGEFHEQYF	TGTGCCAGCAGCTTTTCCGGGGAATTCCACGAGCAGTACTTC
TRBV6-6	few	TRBD2	TRBJ2-1	CASSYSRGGRYNEQFF	TGTGCCAGCAGTTACTCCCGGGGGGGCCGCTACAATGAGCAGTTCTTC
TRBV7-2	NA	TRBD2	TRBJ2-7	CASSSGLAHYEQYF	TGTGCCAGCAGCTCGGGACTAGCGCACTACGAGCAGTACTTC
TRBV4-3	few	TRBD2	TRBJ2-1	CASSQEAFSGASGGLGHEQFF	TGCGCCAGCAGCCAAGAGGCCTTCTCTGGGGCTAGCGGGGGTCTAGGCCATGAGCAGTTCTTC
TRBV7-2	NA	TRBD2	TRBJ2-5	CASSWVGGGETQYF	TGTGCCAGCAGCTGGGTTGGGGGGGGAGAGACCCAGTACTTC
TRBV6-6	NA	NA	TRBJ2-1	CASTKGAVGYNEQFF	TGTGCCAGCACCAAAGGGGCCGTAGGCTACAATGAGCAGTTCTTC
TRBV4-3	once	NA	TRBJ2-5	CASSQDITRETQYF	TGCGCCAGCAGCCAAGATATCACTCGAGAGACCCAGTACTTC
TRBV28	NA	TRBD1	TRBJ2-1	CASSFPDRAGNEQFF	TGTGCCAGCAGTTTCCCGGACAGGGCAGGGAATGAGCAGTTCTTC
TRBV7-2	NA	TRBD1	TRBJ2-2	CASIQYRGTGELFF	TGTGCCAGCATCCAATACAGGGGCACCGGGGAGCTGTTTTTT
TRBV6-5	once	TRBD2	TRBJ2-1	CASWRGDEQFF	TGTGCCAGCTGGCGGGGGGATGAGCAGTTCTTC